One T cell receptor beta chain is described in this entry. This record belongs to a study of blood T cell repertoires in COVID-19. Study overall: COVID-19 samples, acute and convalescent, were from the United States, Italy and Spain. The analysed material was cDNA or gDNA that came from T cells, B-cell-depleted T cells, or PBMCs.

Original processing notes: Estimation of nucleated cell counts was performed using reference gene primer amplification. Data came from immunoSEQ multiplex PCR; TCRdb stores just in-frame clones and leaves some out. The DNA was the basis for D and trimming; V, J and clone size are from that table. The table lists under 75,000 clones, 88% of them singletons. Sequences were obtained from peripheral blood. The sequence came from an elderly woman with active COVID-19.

The CDR3 region is CASSWGLAGELFF. CDR3 nucleotides: TGCGCCAGCAGCTGGGGACTAGCCGGGGAGCTGTTTTTT. V is TRBV5-1 and J is TRBJ2-2; 8 bases agree with TRBD2. V shed 3 bases, J shed 6 bases, and the junction held 1 base outside the gene matches. Germline CDR1 is SGHRS and CDR2 is YFSETQ. The CDR3 runs 13 residues.